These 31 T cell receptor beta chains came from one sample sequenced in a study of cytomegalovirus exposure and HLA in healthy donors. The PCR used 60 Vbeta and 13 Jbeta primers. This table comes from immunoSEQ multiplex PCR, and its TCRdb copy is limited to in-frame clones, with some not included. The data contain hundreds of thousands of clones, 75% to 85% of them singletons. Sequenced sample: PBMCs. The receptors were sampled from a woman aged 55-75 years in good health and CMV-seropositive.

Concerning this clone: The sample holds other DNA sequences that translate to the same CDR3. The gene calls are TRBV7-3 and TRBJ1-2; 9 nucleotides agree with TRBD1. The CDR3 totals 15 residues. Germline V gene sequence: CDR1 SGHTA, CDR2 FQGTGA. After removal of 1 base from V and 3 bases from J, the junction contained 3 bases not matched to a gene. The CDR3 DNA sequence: TGTGCCAGCAGCTTAAGACAGGGGGTTGACTATGGCTACACCTTC. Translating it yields CASSLRQGVDYGYTF.

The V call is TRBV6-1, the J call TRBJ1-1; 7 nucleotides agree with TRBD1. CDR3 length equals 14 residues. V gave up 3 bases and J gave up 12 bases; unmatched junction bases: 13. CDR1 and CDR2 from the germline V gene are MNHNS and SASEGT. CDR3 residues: CASSERMAGGFTFF. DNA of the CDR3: TGTGCCAGCAGTGAGCGTATGGCAGGGGGATTCACTTTCTTT.

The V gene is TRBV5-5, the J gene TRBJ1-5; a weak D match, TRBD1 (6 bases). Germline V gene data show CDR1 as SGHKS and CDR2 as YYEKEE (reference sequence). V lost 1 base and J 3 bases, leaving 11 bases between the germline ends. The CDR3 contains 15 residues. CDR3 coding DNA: TGTGCCAGCAGCTTGCATGGACAGTTCAATCAGCCCCAGCATTTT. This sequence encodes CASSLHGQFNQPQHF.

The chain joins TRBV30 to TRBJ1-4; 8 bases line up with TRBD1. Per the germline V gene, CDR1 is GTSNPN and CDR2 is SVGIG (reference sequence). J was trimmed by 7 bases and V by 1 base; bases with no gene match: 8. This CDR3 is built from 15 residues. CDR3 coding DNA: TGTGCCTGGAGTGAGGGACAGGCGACTTTTGAAAAACTGTTTTTT. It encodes CAWSEGQATFEKLFF.

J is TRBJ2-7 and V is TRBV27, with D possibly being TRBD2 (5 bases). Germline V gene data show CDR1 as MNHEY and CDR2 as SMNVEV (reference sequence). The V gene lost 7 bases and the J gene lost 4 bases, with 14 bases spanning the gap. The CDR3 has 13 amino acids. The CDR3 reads CASNLRTGYEQYF. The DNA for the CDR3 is TGTGCCAGCAATCTACGGACGGGGTACGAGCAGTACTTC.

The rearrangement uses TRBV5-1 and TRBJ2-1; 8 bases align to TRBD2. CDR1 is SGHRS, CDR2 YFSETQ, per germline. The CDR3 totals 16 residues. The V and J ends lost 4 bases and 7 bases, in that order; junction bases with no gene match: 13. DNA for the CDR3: TGCGCCAGCAGCCGGGACGGGACCCCGGGAGGGAATGAGCAGTTCTTC. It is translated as CASSRDGTPGGNEQFF.

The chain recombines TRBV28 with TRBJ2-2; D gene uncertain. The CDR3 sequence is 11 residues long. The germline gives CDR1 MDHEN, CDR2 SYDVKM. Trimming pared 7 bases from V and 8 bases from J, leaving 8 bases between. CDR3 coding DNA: TGTGCCAGCATCGAAGCTGGGGAGCTGTTTTTT. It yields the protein CASIEAGELFF.

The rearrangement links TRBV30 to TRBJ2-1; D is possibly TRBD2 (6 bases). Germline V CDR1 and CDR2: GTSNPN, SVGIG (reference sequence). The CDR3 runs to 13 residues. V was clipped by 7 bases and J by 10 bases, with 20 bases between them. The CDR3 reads CASTGTSHSEQFF. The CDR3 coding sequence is TGTGCCTCAACCGGGACTTCCCACTCAGAGCAGTTCTTC.

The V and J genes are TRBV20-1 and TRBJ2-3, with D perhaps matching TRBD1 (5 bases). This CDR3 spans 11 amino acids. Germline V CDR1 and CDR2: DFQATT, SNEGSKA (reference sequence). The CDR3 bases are TGCACCGGATGGGGCTCAGATACGCAGTATTTT. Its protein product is CTGWGSDTQYF.

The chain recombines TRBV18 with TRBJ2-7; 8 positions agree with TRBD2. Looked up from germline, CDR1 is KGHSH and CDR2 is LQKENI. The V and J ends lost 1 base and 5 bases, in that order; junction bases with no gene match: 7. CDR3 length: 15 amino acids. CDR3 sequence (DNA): TGTGCCAGCTCACCACTAGCGGGGATATGGAACGAGCAGTACTTC. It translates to CASSPLAGIWNEQYF.

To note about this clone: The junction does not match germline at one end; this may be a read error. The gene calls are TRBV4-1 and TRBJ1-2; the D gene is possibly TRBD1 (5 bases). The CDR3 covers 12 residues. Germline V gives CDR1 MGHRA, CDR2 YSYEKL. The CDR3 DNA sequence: TGCGCCAGCAGCCAATTGGACAACCACTTTGCCTTC. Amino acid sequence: CASSQLDNHFAF.

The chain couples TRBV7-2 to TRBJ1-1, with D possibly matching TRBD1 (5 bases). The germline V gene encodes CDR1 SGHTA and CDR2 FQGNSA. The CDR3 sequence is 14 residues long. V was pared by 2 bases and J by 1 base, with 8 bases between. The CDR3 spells CASSLLDRNTEAFF. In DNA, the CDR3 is TGTGCCAGCAGCTTATTAGACAGGAACACTGAAGCTTTCTTT.

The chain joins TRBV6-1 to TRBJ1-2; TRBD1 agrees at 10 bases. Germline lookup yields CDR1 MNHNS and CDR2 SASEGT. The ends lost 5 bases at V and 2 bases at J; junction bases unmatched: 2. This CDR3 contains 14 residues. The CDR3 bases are TGTGCCAGCAGTCAGGACAGGGGGAACTATGGCTACACCTTC. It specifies CASSQDRGNYGYTF.

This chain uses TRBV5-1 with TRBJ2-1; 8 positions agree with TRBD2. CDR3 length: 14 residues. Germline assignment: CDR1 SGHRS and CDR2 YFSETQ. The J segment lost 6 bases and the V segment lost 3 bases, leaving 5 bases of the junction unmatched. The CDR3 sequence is CASSSLAGPNEQFF. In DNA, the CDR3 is TGCGCCAGCAGCTCTTTAGCGGGACCCAATGAGCAGTTCTTC.

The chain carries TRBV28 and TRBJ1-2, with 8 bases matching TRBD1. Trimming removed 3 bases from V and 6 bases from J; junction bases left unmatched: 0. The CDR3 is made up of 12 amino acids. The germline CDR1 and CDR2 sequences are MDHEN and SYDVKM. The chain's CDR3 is CASSLTGDGYTF. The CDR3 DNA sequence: TGTGCCAGCAGTTTGACAGGGGATGGCTACACCTTC.

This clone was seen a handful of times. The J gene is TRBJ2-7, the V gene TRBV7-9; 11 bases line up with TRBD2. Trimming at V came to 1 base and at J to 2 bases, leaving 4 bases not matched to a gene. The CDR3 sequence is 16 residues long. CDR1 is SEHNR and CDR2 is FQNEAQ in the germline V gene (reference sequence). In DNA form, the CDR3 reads TGTGCCAGCAGCTTAGGACTAGCGGGGACTGCCTACGAGCAGTACTTC. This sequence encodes CASSLGLAGTAYEQYF.

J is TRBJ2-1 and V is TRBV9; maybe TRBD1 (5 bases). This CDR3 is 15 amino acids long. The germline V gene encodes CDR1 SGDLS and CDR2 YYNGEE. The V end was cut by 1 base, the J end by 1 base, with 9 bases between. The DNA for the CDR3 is TGTGCCAGCAGCGTAATTACAGGTTCCTACAATGAGCAGTTCTTC. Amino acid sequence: CASSVITGSYNEQFF.

The CDR3 reads CASSEVGLAGGQETQYF. The DNA of the CDR3 is TGTGCCAGCAGTGAGGTTGGTCTAGCGGGGGGCCAAGAGACCCAGTACTTC. The V and J genes are TRBV6-1 and TRBJ2-5, with 11 positions matching TRBD2. Germline V gene data show CDR1 as MNHNS and CDR2 as SASEGT. Trimming cost V 3 bases and J 1 base; bases outside gene matches: 7. CDR3 length: 17 residues.

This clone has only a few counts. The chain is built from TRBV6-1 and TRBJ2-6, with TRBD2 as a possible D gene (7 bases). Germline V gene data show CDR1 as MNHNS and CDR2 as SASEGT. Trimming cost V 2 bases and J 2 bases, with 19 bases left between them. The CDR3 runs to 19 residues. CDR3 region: CASSEWGAGVRAGANVLTF. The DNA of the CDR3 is TGTGCCAGCAGTGAATGGGGGGCGGGAGTGAGGGCTGGGGCCAACGTCCTGACTTTC.

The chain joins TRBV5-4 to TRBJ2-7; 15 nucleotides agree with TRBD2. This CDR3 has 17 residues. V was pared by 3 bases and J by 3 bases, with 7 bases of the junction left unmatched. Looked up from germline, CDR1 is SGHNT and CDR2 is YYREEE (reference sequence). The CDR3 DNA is TGTGCCAGCAGCTCAGGTCCGGGACTAGCGGGAGGCTACGAGCAGTACTTC. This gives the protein CASSSGPGLAGGYEQYF.

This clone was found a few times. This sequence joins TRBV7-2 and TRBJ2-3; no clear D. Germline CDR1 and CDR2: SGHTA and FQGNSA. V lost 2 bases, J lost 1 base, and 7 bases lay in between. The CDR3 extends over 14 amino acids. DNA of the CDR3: TGTGCCAGCAGCTTAAGCGTACGCACAGATACGCAGTATTTT. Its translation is CASSLSVRTDTQYF.

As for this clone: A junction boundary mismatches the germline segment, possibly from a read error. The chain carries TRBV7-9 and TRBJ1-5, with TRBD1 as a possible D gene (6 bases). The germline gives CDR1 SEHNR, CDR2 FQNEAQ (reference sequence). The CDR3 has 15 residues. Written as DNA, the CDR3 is TGTTCCAGCAGCCCCGGACAGCCTGTAGGTCAGCCCCAGCATTTT. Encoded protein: CSSSPGQPVGQPQHF.

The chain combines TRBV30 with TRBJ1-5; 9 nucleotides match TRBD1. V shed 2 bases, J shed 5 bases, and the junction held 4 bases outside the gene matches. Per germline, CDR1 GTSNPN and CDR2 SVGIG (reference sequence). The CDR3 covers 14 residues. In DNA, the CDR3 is TGTGCCTGGAGTAGGGGACAGGGCGATCAGCCCCAGCATTTT. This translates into CAWSRGQGDQPQHF.

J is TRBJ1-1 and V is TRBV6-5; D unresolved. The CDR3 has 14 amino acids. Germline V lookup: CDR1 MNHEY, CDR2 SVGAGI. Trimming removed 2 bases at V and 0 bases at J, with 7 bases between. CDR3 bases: TGTGCCAGCAGTTACCTGGCCATGAACACTGAAGCTTTCTTT. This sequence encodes CASSYLAMNTEAFF.

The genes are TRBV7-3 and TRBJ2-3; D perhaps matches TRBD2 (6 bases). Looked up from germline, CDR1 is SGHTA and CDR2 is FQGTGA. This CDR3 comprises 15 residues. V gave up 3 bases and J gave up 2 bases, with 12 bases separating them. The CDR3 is CASSFWGGDTDTQYF. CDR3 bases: TGTGCCAGCAGCTTCTGGGGAGGAGACACAGATACGCAGTATTTT.

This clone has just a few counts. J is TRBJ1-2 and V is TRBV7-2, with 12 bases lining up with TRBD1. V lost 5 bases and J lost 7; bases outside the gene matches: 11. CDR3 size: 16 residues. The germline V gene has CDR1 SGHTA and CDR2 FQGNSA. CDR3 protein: CASSPQLGTGGSGYTF. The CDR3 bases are TGTGCCAGCAGCCCCCAGTTAGGGACAGGGGGCAGTGGCTACACCTTC.

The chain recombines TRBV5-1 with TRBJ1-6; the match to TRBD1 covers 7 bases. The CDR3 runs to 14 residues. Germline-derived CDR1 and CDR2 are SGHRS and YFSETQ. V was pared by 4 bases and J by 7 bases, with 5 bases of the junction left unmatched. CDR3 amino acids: CASSHRGSNSPLHF. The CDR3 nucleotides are TGCGCCAGCAGCCACAGGGGAAGCAATTCACCCCTCCACTTT.

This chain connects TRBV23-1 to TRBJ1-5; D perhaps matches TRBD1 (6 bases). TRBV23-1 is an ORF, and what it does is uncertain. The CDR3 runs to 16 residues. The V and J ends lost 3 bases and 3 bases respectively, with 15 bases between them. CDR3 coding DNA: TGCGCCAGCAGTCACAAAAGACAGGAACTCAATCAGCCCCAGCATTTT. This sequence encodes CASSHKRQELNQPQHF.

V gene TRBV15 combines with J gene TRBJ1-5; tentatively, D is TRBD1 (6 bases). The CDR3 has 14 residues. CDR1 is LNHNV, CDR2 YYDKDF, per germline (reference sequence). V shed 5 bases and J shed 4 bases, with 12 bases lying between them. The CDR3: CATSLGQSNQPQHF. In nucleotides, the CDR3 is TGTGCCACCAGCCTGGGACAAAGTAATCAGCCCCAGCATTTT.

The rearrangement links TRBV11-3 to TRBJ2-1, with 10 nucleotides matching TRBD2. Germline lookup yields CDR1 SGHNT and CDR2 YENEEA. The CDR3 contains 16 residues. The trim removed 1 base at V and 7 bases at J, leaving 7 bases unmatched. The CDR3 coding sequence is TGTGCCAGCAGCTTAGGTACTATGACTAGCGGGAATGAGCAGTTCTTC. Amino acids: CASSLGTMTSGNEQFF.

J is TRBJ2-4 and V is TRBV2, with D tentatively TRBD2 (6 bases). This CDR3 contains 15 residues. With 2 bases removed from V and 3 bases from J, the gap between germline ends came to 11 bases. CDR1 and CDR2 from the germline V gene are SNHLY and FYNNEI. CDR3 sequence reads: CASSEYGRSKNIQYF. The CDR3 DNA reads TGTGCCAGCAGTGAATACGGGAGAAGCAAAAACATTCAGTACTTC.